This entry lists 24 T cell receptor beta chains sequenced from one sample in a study of PD-1 blockade in classical Hodgkin lymphoma (dated by TCRdb to the early 2020s). Library preparation was by the immunoSEQ multiplex PCR assay. The table was pulled from immuneACCESS by TCRdb, which kept in-frame rearrangements only. Such tables lose some clones; where checked, under half of the loss comes from unresolved V genes, and the rest has no known cause. Counted in this sample were 70,000 or so clones; roughly 93% of them appeared once. Roughly 2.6% of the sample belongs to the ten largest clones. This specimen's time point label, interpreted: newly diagnosed, previously untreated cHL patient sample. What was sequenced was peripheral blood mononuclear cells (PBMCs). The source is a human donor with classical Hodgkin lymphoma.

The chain employs TRBV9 and TRBJ2-2, with 8 bases identical to TRBD1. Germline V gene lookup returns CDR1 SGDLS and CDR2 YYNGEE. V lost 4 bases and J lost 4; bases outside the gene matches: 6. This CDR3 contains 15 residues. The CDR3: CASSSSDRVTGELFF. CDR3 nucleotides: TGTGCCAGCAGCTCCTCGGACAGGGTCACCGGGGAGCTGTTTTTT.

The chain is built from TRBV9 and TRBJ2-1; 7 positions match TRBD1. This CDR3 comprises 11 residues. The V gene's germline CDR1 is SGDLS and CDR2 YYNGEE. J was trimmed by 13 bases and V by 4 bases; bases with no gene match: 5. As DNA, the CDR3 is TGTGCCAGCAGCCCTCGGGACAGCCAGTTCTTC. Encoded protein: CASSPRDSQFF.

The chain combines TRBV5-1 with TRBJ2-4; 7 nucleotides line up with TRBD1. Germline CDR1 is SGHRS and CDR2 is YFSETQ. There are 17 residues in the CDR3. J was trimmed by 3 bases and V by 4 bases; bases with no gene match: 13. The CDR3 here is CASSLSSGTAFKNIQYF. CDR3 nucleotide sequence: TGCGCCAGCAGCCTGAGTTCCGGGACAGCCTTCAAAAACATTCAGTACTTC.

This chain joins TRBV5-1 and TRBJ2-7; TRBD2 matches 9 bases. J gave up 0 bases and V 0 bases, and 1 base lay outside the gene matches. CDR3 size: 15 residues. Germline lookup yields CDR1 SGHRS and CDR2 YFSETQ. The CDR3 spells CASSLEAGGSYEQYF. The CDR3 nucleotides are TGCGCCAGCAGCTTGGAAGCGGGGGGCTCCTACGAGCAGTACTTC.

The chain is built from TRBV5-1 and TRBJ2-3, with D perhaps matching TRBD1 or TRBD2 (5 bases each). Germline V gene data show CDR1 as SGHRS and CDR2 as YFSETQ. CDR3 length: 15 residues. Trimming left V 4 bases short and J 0 bases short, with 12 bases between. The CDR3 loop reads CASSAGSGSTDTQYF. As DNA, the CDR3 is TGCGCCAGCAGCGCGGGTTCAGGGAGCACAGATACGCAGTATTTT.

The chain has TRBV7-2 and TRBJ1-4; 7 bases map to TRBD1. CDR1 is SGHTA, CDR2 FQGNSA, per germline. The V gene end was trimmed by 5 bases and the J gene end by 7 bases; junction bases not matched to a gene: 10. The CDR3 is made up of 15 amino acids. The CDR3 DNA follows: TGTGCCAGCAGCCGAGAGGGGGCAGATCGTGAAAAACTGTTTTTT. It yields the protein CASSREGADREKLFF. Full variable domain (rest looked up from reference TRBV7-2 and TRBJ1-4): GAGVSQSPSNKVTEKGKDVELRCDPISGHTALYWYRQSLGQGLEFLIYFQGNSAPDKSGLPSDRFSAERTGGSVSTLTIQRTQQEDSAVYLCASSREGADREKLFFGSGTQLSVL.

This chain connects TRBV11-3 to TRBJ2-3, with 10 bases that match TRBD2. CDR1 SGHNT and CDR2 YENEEA come from the germline V gene. This CDR3 contains 15 residues. The ends lost 5 bases at V and 3 bases at J; junction bases unmatched: 5. CDR3: CASSPSGGATDTQYF. The CDR3 coding sequence is TGTGCCAGCAGCCCCAGCGGGGGGGCAACAGATACGCAGTATTTT.

The gene calls are TRBV4-3 and TRBJ2-7; 10 nucleotides agree with TRBD2. V dropped 0 bases and J dropped 2; count of bases not matched to a gene: 4. The CDR3 covers 16 residues. In germline, CDR1 is LGHNA, CDR2 YSLEER. The chain's CDR3 is CASSQEILAGTYEQYF. The CDR3 DNA reads TGCGCCAGCAGCCAAGAGATACTAGCGGGAACCTACGAGCAGTACTTC.

The CDR3 loop reads CASTPPGHRNTEAFF. In nucleotides, the CDR3 is TGTGCCAGCACCCCTCCGGGGCATCGGAACACTGAAGCTTTCTTT. This sequence joins TRBV9 and TRBJ1-1; D is perhaps TRBD1 (5 bases). The CDR3 has 15 residues. Germline CDR1 is SGDLS and CDR2 is YYNGEE. V was clipped by 6 bases and J by 1 base, with 16 bases between them.

This rearrangement joins TRBV9 to TRBJ1-2, with D possibly being TRBD1 (6 bases). The CDR3 has 16 amino acids. Germline-derived CDR1 and CDR2 are SGDLS and YYNGEE. Trimming pared 0 bases from V and 4 bases from J, leaving 16 bases between. CDR3 DNA sequence: TGTGCCAGCAGCGTAGCTCCTGGGACATTGCTCTATGGCTACACCTTC. This translates into CASSVAPGTLLYGYTF.

V is TRBV11-2 and J is TRBJ1-1, with D possibly matching TRBD1 (5 bases). Germline-derived CDR1 and CDR2 are SGHAT and FQNNGV. The CDR3 spans 17 residues. The V gene lost 3 bases and the J gene lost 0 bases, with 17 bases spanning the gap. CDR3 in amino acids: CASSLWGDSLLNTEAFF. CDR3 nucleotide sequence: TGTGCCAGCAGCTTGTGGGGAGACAGTCTTTTGAACACTGAAGCTTTCTTT.

The chain employs TRBV11-3 and TRBJ2-1, with 9 bases matching TRBD1. With 5 bases clipped from V and 8 bases from J, the junction kept 7 bases outside the gene matches. The CDR3 has 14 residues. CDR1 and CDR2 (germline): SGHNT, YENEEA. This CDR3 is CASSKDRGGDEQFF. CDR3 bases: TGTGCCAGCAGCAAGGACAGGGGAGGGGATGAGCAGTTCTTC.

The genes are TRBV2 and TRBJ2-2, with 8 bases fitting TRBD1. CDR1 SNHLY and CDR2 FYNNEI come from the germline V gene. With V trimmed by 10 bases and J by 3 bases, 7 bases remained unmatched. The CDR3 extends over 14 amino acids. CDR3 residues: CAILDRGYTGELFF. Here the CDR3 DNA reads TGTGCCATCCTAGACAGGGGATACACCGGGGAGCTGTTTTTT.

The V call is TRBV29-1, the J call TRBJ2-1; TRBD1 aligns across 8 bases. There are 13 residues in the CDR3. Germline V gene data show CDR1 as SQVTM and CDR2 as ANQGSEA. Losses at the gene ends were 5 bases for V and 6 bases for J; bases not matched to a gene: 6. CDR3 sequence reads: CSVRTGNVNEQFF. The DNA of the CDR3 is TGCAGCGTTCGGACAGGGAATGTCAATGAGCAGTTCTTC.

This chain joins TRBV6-1 and TRBJ1-2; 9 nucleotides match TRBD1. The CDR3 extends over 17 amino acids. V dropped 4 bases and J dropped 4; count of bases not matched to a gene: 13. The germline V gene has CDR1 MNHNS and CDR2 SASEGT. CDR3 sequence reads: CASSAPGQGGGGYGYTF. The CDR3 DNA is TGTGCCAGCAGTGCCCCGGGACAGGGAGGGGGTGGCTATGGCTACACCTTC.

This chain connects TRBV29-1 to TRBJ2-1; 7 positions agree with TRBD2. The length of the CDR3 is 11 residues. The germline V gene has CDR1 SQVTM and CDR2 ANQGSEA. V shed 3 bases and J 10 bases; nucleotides not matched to a gene: 3. The CDR3 region is CSVEDGREQFF. The DNA for the CDR3 is TGCAGCGTTGAGGACGGGAGGGAGCAGTTCTTC.

This sequence joins TRBV6-5 and TRBJ2-3; D is possibly TRBD2 (6 bases). Trimming took 2 bases from V and 4 from J, leaving 16 bases between them. Germline V gene sequence: CDR1 MNHEY, CDR2 SVGAGI. This CDR3 region has 16 residues. The CDR3 loop is CASSYGTPEVADTQYF. The CDR3 DNA is TGTGCCAGCAGTTACGGGACTCCCGAGGTAGCAGATACGCAGTATTTT.

The V call is TRBV19, the J call TRBJ1-6, with D maybe TRBD1 (6 bases). The length of the CDR3 is 15 residues. Germline V gene sequence: CDR1 LNHDA, CDR2 SQIVND (reference sequence). With 3 bases removed from V and 8 bases from J, the gap between germline ends came to 14 bases. The CDR3 here is CASSIAGAFDSPLHF. The CDR3 DNA sequence: TGTGCCAGTAGTATTGCGGGGGCATTTGATTCACCCCTCCACTTT.

The chain couples TRBV7-9 to TRBJ2-6; D perhaps matches TRBD1 (5 bases). The CDR3 spans 16 residues. The ends were cut back, 2 bases at V and 3 bases at J, with 11 bases in the middle. The germline CDR1 and CDR2 sequences are SEHNR and FQNEAQ (reference sequence). CDR3 sequence: CASSLQGAYGANVLTF. CDR3 nucleotide sequence: TGTGCCAGCAGCTTACAAGGGGCTTATGGGGCCAACGTCCTGACTTTC.

The rearrangement uses TRBV10-1 and TRBJ1-4, with D possibly TRBD1 on 6 matching bases. V gave up 7 bases and J gave up 8 bases, with 14 bases separating them. Per the germline V gene, CDR1 is WNHNN and CDR2 is SYGVQD (reference sequence). CDR3 length: 13 amino acids. This CDR3 is CASTYPGTEKLFF. CDR3 sequence (DNA): TGCGCCAGCACTTATCCCGGGACAGAAAAACTGTTTTTT.

The chain uses TRBV20-1 and TRBJ1-2, with D unresolved. CDR3 size: 11 residues. Germline assignment: CDR1 DFQATT and CDR2 SNEGSKA (reference sequence). The V and J ends lost 3 bases and 8 bases respectively, with 10 bases between them. CDR3: CSASTHIGYTF. DNA for the CDR3: TGCAGTGCTAGTACGCATATAGGCTACACCTTC.

The CDR3 region has the DNA TGTGCCAGCAGCTTGGGCCCGGCCGCCGGGGAGCTGTTTTTT. Its protein is CASSLGPAAGELFF. This chain uses TRBV7-2 with TRBJ2-2; unclear D gene. This CDR3 region has 14 residues. Germline V gene lookup returns CDR1 SGHTA and CDR2 FQGNSA. The V and J ends lost 3 bases and 6 bases respectively, with 11 bases between them. Based on the CDR3 plus reference TRBV7-2 and TRBJ2-2, the full variable domain is GAGVSQSPSNKVTEKGKDVELRCDPISGHTALYWYRQSLGQGLEFLIYFQGNSAPDKSGLPSDRFSAERTGGSVSTLTIQRTQQEDSAVYLCASSLGPAAGELFFGEGSRLTVL.

The chain has TRBV5-1 and TRBJ1-3, with D perhaps TRBD1 (6 bases). Trimming took off 4 bases at V and 3 bases at J, with 11 bases between the two ends. Germline CDR1 SGHRS, CDR2 YFSETQ. CDR3 size: 14 residues. CDR3 loop: CASSPGTLGNTIYF. DNA for the CDR3: TGCGCCAGCAGCCCCGGGACACTTGGAAACACCATATATTTT.

The V and J genes are TRBV10-2 and TRBJ2-7; possibly TRBD1 or TRBD2 for D (6 bases each). The V end was cut by 7 bases, the J end by 4 bases, with 14 bases between. CDR3 length equals 13 residues. CDR1 is WSHSY and CDR2 is SAAADI in the germline V gene. The CDR3 DNA sequence: TGCGCCAGCATGGGGGGCGAGGGGTACGAGCAGTACTTC. Translated: CASMGGEGYEQYF.